This note documents a single T cell receptor beta chain sequence. What it recognizes is unknown. An immunoSEQ assay, version v3.0, was performed at survey level. Repertoires were generated with immunoSEQ multiplex PCR, while TCRdb's copy carries only in-frame clones and drops some. The sample lists around 25,000 clones; 85% to 90% were seen once. The source of the sample is a study of long-term antiretroviral therapy in people with HIV. In the study overall: The immediate-ART recommendation dates to 2015, and the earliest samples predate it by about a decade. Study results and caveats: Pre-ART expanded TRB clones stayed dominant throughout, though often decreasing after ART. Although diversity increased after ART, it remained lower than in transplant donor controls.

Germline CDR1 and CDR2: SQVTM and ANQGSEA. Between the trimmed V and J ends, which lost 4 bases and 1 base, there was a span of 10 bases. The CDR3 totals 13 residues. The sequence was obtained from a young woman with HIV. This material consisted of unsorted PBMCs, taken 1.9 years after starting antiretroviral therapy. V and J are TRBV29-1 and TRBJ1-1; D call uncertain. The CDR3 sequence: CSVGGNQNTEAFF. Here the CDR3 DNA reads TGCAGCGTTGGCGGAAACCAGAACACTGAAGCTTTCTTT.